Detailed here is one TCR beta chain. Its antigen is as yet unknown. Trimming pared 3 bases from V and 4 bases from J, leaving 10 bases between. Germline assignment: CDR1 SGHTA and CDR2 FQGNSA. The CDR3 is 13 amino acids. The patients all showed relapse after autologous stem cell transplantation, while their brentuximab vedotin exposure varied. Patients had relapsed/refractory classical Hodgkin lymphoma with complete response, partial response or progressive disease as best response. These data belong to a study of PD-1 blockade in classical Hodgkin lymphoma. Only in-frame clones appear in the TCRdb table, and some are missing; sequencing was by immunoSEQ multiplex PCR. In the table there are 40,000 to 65,000 clones, approximately 81% of which are singletons. Whole-study findings and limits: Whoever responded completely had baseline diversity much like that seen in newly diagnosed patients. Among the patients, those starting nivolumab under 1 year after ASCT were excluded.

This clonotype was obtained from a human donor with classical Hodgkin lymphoma. The gene calls are TRBV7-2 and TRBJ2-7; D possibly corresponds to TRBD1 (5 bases). The source material was peripheral blood mononuclear cells (PBMCs), sampled at baseline. This chain's CDR3 is CASSFTGAYEQYF. CDR3 in DNA: TGTGCCAGCAGCTTCACAGGAGCTTACGAGCAGTACTTC.